The T cell receptor (beta chain) described here comes from a study of blood T cell repertoires in COVID-19. On the study more broadly: The study drew acute and convalescent COVID-19 samples from the United States, Italy and Spain. PBMCs, B-cell-depleted T cells, or T cells were the source of the cDNA or gDNA that made up the material.

Repertoires were generated with immunoSEQ multiplex PCR, while TCRdb's copy carries only in-frame clones and drops some. The sample records under 200,000 clones, over 75% being singletons. Recruits, aged roughly 18 to 95 years, lived in 24 US areas. The trim removed 6 bases at V and 5 bases at J, leaving 6 bases unmatched. CDR1 is LNHDA and CDR2 is SQIVND in the germline V gene (reference sequence). CDR3 length: 13 amino acids. The receptor was derived from a woman in her thirties or forties with acute COVID-19. The source material was PBMCs or T cells enriched from blood (not recorded which). The chain is built from TRBV19 and TRBJ1-2, with 7 bases that match TRBD1. The CDR3 DNA reads TGTGCCAGTAGAGGGACAGCGAAATATGGCTACACCTTC. As protein: CASRGTAKYGYTF. The full variable domain, its missing parts supplied by reference TRBV19 and TRBJ1-2, is DGGITQSPKYLFRKEGQNVTLSCEQNLNHDAMYWYRQDPGQGLRLIYYSQIVNDFQKGDIAEGYSVSREKKESFPLTVTSAQKNPTAFYLCASRGTAKYGYTFGSGTRLTVV.